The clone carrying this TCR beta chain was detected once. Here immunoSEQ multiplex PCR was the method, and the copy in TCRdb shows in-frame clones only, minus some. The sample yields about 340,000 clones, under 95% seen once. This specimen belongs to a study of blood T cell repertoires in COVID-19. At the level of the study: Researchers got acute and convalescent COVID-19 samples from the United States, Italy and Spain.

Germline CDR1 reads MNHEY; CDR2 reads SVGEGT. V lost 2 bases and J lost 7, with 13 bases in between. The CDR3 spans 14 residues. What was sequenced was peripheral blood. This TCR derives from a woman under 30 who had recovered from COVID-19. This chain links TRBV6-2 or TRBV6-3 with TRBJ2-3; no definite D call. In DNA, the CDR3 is TGTGCCAGCAGTTACGGGCCCATCTCCAATACGCAGTATTTT. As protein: CASSYGPISNTQYF.